Below, 17 T cell receptor beta chains from the same sample are listed, as sequenced in a study of radiation and T cells in renal cell carcinoma (dated by TCRdb to about 2020). The time point tag for this specimen amounts to: blood 4 weeks post-SBRT, at nephrectomy. Interpreted using the paper, the treatment or condition label stands for: 15 Gy SBRT to primary tumor, nephrectomy 4 weeks later. Library preparation employed the immunoSEQ multiplex PCR assay. This is the immuneACCESS table as TCRdb keeps it, with only in-frame sequences that have V and J called. A part of the clones is gone; compared with another copy, unresolved V genes explain less than half, and the rest is unexplained. In this sample the table shows about 34,000 clones, over 70% of which occur a single time. The ten largest clonotypes hold about 33% of the sample. The sample was blood, taken from a patient whose treatment included radiotherapy and nephrectomy. These receptors all come from a man aged 55 to 70 with renal cell carcinoma.

The chain employs TRBV11-2 and TRBJ2-7; TRBD2 is a possible D gene (5 bases). The CDR3 spans 14 residues. CDR1 is SGHAT and CDR2 is FQNNGV in the germline V gene. Deletions cut 5 bases from V and 3 bases from J, with 14 bases between. In DNA, the CDR3 is TGTGCCAGCAGCCCGACTAACGGAATCTACGAGCAGTACTTC. It codes for CASSPTNGIYEQYF.

V is TRBV10-3 and J is TRBJ1-5; TRBD1 aligns across 7 bases. This CDR3 is built from 15 residues. Unmatched junction bases numbered 4, after V lost 3 bases and J lost 2 bases. The germline V gene has CDR1 ENHRY and CDR2 SYGVKD. The CDR3 DNA reads as TGTGCCATCAGTGAAGGGACAGTAGGCAATCAGCCCCAGCATTTT. Protein product: CAISEGTVGNQPQHF.

The chain recombines TRBV10-3 with TRBJ2-1; 8 nucleotides align to TRBD2. The CDR3 covers 17 residues. Germline CDR1 ENHRY, CDR2 SYGVKD. V trimming: 4 bases; J trimming: 8 bases; junction bases outside the gene matches: 16. Here the CDR3 reads CAISALSGTRRLYEQFF. CDR3 DNA: TGTGCCATCAGTGCCTTATCAGGGACTAGAAGGTTATATGAGCAGTTCTTC.

The genes are TRBV5-1 and TRBJ1-1; D may be TRBD1 (5 bases). Germline CDR1 and CDR2: SGHRS and YFSETQ. Trimming took 4 bases from V and 1 from J, leaving 11 bases between them. This CDR3 has 14 amino acids. CDR3 in amino acids: CASSPDTPNTEAFF. CDR3 DNA sequence: TGCGCCAGCAGCCCGGACACCCCGAACACTGAAGCTTTCTTT.

This clone was seen only a few times. V is TRBV7-9 and J is TRBJ1-1, with 7 positions matching TRBD1. The V gene end was trimmed by 5 bases and the J gene end by 1 base; junction bases not matched to a gene: 7. Per the germline V gene, CDR1 is SEHNR and CDR2 is FQNEAQ (reference sequence). CDR3 length: 15 residues. CDR3 amino acids: CASSIGGYGNTEAFF. As DNA, the CDR3 is TGTGCCAGCAGCATAGGGGGCTATGGGAACACTGAAGCTTTCTTT.

J is TRBJ1-2 and V is TRBV2; D gene uncertain. Germline lookup yields CDR1 SNHLY and CDR2 FYNNEI. Trimming removed 6 bases at V and 8 bases at J, with 22 bases between. The CDR3 is 15 residues long. The CDR3 reads CASSSYRETPYGYTF. CDR3 nucleotide sequence: TGTGCCAGCAGCAGCTATAGGGAGACCCCCTACGGCTACACCTTC.

The V call is TRBV15, the J call TRBJ1-2, with 7 bases lining up with TRBD1. The length of the CDR3 is 13 residues. CDR1 is LNHNV and CDR2 is YYDKDF in the germline V gene (reference sequence). Trimming removed 5 bases from V and 8 bases from J; junction bases left unmatched: 8. CDR3 in DNA: TGTGCCACCAGCCCGCAGACAGGGAAAGGCTACACCTTC. Its translation: CATSPQTGKGYTF.

The rearrangement uses TRBV5-1 and TRBJ2-1; TRBD2 might be the D (5 bases). Trimming pared 6 bases from V and 6 bases from J, leaving 25 bases between. The CDR3 is made up of 17 amino acids. Per germline, CDR1 SGHRS and CDR2 YFSETQ. The CDR3 region is CASTMSVGGLALNEQFF. DNA of the CDR3: TGCGCCAGCACAATGTCAGTCGGAGGATTGGCCCTCAATGAGCAGTTCTTC.

This clone showed up just once. This rearrangement joins TRBV5-4 to TRBJ2-7; 8 nucleotides align to TRBD2. This CDR3 is 16 amino acids long. Germline CDR1 is SGHNT and CDR2 is YYREEE (reference sequence). V shed 0 bases and J 4 bases; nucleotides not matched to a gene: 9. The CDR3 region is CASSLGRSSGFYEQYF. The CDR3 DNA reads as TGTGCCAGCAGCTTGGGGAGGTCTAGCGGGTTTTACGAGCAGTACTTC.

The CDR3 bases are TGTGCCAGTAGATCGTGGACAGCGAACACTGAAGCTTTCTTT. The encoded protein is CASRSWTANTEAFF. The genes are TRBV19 and TRBJ1-1, with TRBD1 as a possible D gene (6 bases). Germline CDR1 and CDR2: LNHDA and SQIVND (reference sequence). This CDR3 is built from 14 residues. Trimming left V 6 bases short and J 1 base short, with 12 bases between. The entire variable domain, with the rest obtained from reference TRBV19 and TRBJ1-1, is as follows: DGGITQSPKYLFRKEGQNVTLSCEQNLNHDAMYWYRQDPGQGLRLIYYSQIVNDFQKGDIAEGYSVSREKKESFPLTVTSAQKNPTAFYLCASRSWTANTEAFFGQGTRLTVV.

The chain combines TRBV10-2 with TRBJ2-1; D perhaps matches TRBD2 (6 bases). Deletions cut 6 bases from V and 4 bases from J, with 16 bases between. From germline, CDR1 is WSHSY and CDR2 SAAADI. The CDR3 spans 15 residues. Here the CDR3 DNA reads TGCGCCAGCAGCCTACTAGCAGCTGAGTACAATGAGCAGTTCTTC. Translating gives CASSLLAAEYNEQFF.

The chain joins TRBV9 to TRBJ2-1; either TRBD1 or TRBD2 may fit D (5 bases each). The V gene's germline CDR1 is SGDLS and CDR2 YYNGEE. Trimming removed 4 bases from V and 0 bases from J, with 11 bases in between. The CDR3 contains 15 residues. CDR3 nucleotide sequence: TGTGCCAGCAGCTTTGAGGGGAGCTCCTACAATGAGCAGTTCTTC. This sequence encodes CASSFEGSSYNEQFF.

The chain carries TRBV30 and TRBJ2-7, with D hard to call. CDR1 and CDR2 (germline): GTSNPN, SVGIG (reference sequence). Trimming cost V 7 bases and J 2 bases, with 15 bases left between them. The CDR3 length is 13 residues. DNA of the CDR3: TGTGCCTTACAACTGTCCACACCCTACGAGCAGTACTTC. Its protein product is CALQLSTPYEQYF.

V usage is TRBV18 and J usage is TRBJ2-2; D not resolved. CDR1 and CDR2 (germline): KGHSH, LQKENI. The CDR3 length is 12 residues. Trimming cost V 3 bases and J 4 bases, with 3 bases left between them. The CDR3 sequence is CASSPPTGELFF. The CDR3 DNA is TGTGCCAGCTCACCCCCCACCGGGGAGCTGTTTTTT.

The chain links TRBV9 to TRBJ1-2, with D tentatively TRBD1 (5 bases). The CDR3 extends over 14 amino acids. Trimming removed 0 bases at V and 3 bases at J, with 9 bases between. Germline values: CDR1 SGDLS, CDR2 YYNGEE. In DNA form, the CDR3 reads TGTGCCAGCAGCGTAGAGGAGGGGTACTATGGCTACACCTTC. Translation gives CASSVEEGYYGYTF.

The chain employs TRBV5-5 and TRBJ1-4; D may be TRBD1 (5 bases). V lost 3 bases, J lost 8 bases, and 14 bases lay in between. The V gene's germline CDR1 is SGHKS and CDR2 YYEKEE (reference sequence). This CDR3 region has 14 residues. CDR3 protein: CASSWDPREEKLFF. The CDR3 DNA reads TGTGCCAGCAGCTGGGACCCCCGGGAAGAAAAACTGTTTTTT.

V and J are TRBV6-5 and TRBJ2-7; D may correspond to TRBD1 or TRBD2 (5 bases each). CDR1 and CDR2 from the germline V gene are MNHEY and SVGAGI. The CDR3 sequence is 15 residues long. V shed 8 bases and J shed 1 base, with 18 bases lying between them. The CDR3 region is CASWDGVGQSYEQYF. As DNA, the CDR3 is TGTGCCAGCTGGGACGGGGTTGGTCAATCCTACGAGCAGTACTTC.